This T cell receptor (beta chain) originates from a study of cytomegalovirus exposure and HLA in healthy donors. The ends were cut back, 0 bases at V and 1 base at J, with 7 bases in the middle. Looked up from germline, CDR1 is LNHDA and CDR2 is SQIVND (reference sequence). The CDR3 consists of 14 residues. The PCR had 60 Vbeta and 13 Jbeta primers. Sequencing used immunoSEQ multiplex PCR; TCRdb keeps in-frame clones, though not all of them. Of some 130,000 clones listed, 83% are singletons. The V call is TRBV19, the J call TRBJ2-7; D unclear. The sample was PBMCs. The sequence was collected from a girl aged 2 to 10 in good health and CMV-seronegative. CDR3 bases: TGTGCCAGTAGTATAGATCGTCGTTCCTACGAGCAGTACTTC. Translating gives CASSIDRRSYEQYF.